The 3 T cell receptor beta chains presented below share a single source sample, sequenced in a study of cytomegalovirus exposure and HLA in healthy donors (dated by TCRdb to about 2017). The protocol used for the library was the immunoSEQ multiplex PCR assay. The multiplex PCR relied on a mix of 60 forward primers for TCR Vbeta segments and 13 reverse primers for TCR Jbeta segments. The immuneACCESS repertoire file appears here via TCRdb, limited to in-frame rearrangements. These files lack a portion of the clones; in checked studies, under half of the deficit traces to unresolved V genes, and the cause of the others is not known. This sample holds around 150,000 clones; 60% to 85% were observed only once. The ten top clones hold 6% to 8% of the sample. The sample taken for sequencing was PBMCs. The receptors come from a male donor in good health and CMV-seropositive.

This clone was picked up a small number of times. With only one base between it and a far larger clone, this is likely a read error. CDR3 amino acids: CSSSLARLAGNGQETQYF. The CDR3 region has the DNA TGTTCCAGCAGCTTGGCTCGCCTAGCGGGGAATGGCCAAGAGACCCAGTACTTC. V is TRBV5-6 and J is TRBJ2-5, with 9 bases lining up with TRBD2. Germline lookup yields CDR1 SGHDT and CDR2 YYEEEE. The CDR3 totals 18 residues.

The chain carries TRBV19 and TRBJ1-1, with D perhaps TRBD1 (6 bases). This CDR3 is 14 amino acids long. Looked up from germline, CDR1 is LNHDA and CDR2 is SQIVND (reference sequence). With 7 bases removed from V and 2 bases from J, the gap between germline ends came to 14 bases. CDR3 sequence reads: CASMRTDRNTEAFF. In DNA form, the CDR3 reads TGTGCCAGTATGAGGACAGACCGTAACACTGAAGCTTTCTTT.

The chain couples TRBV19 to TRBJ1-1; D is undetermined. V dropped 3 bases and J dropped 1 base, with 6 bases sitting between them. CDR1 is LNHDA and CDR2 is SQIVND in the germline V gene (reference sequence). The length of the CDR3 is 13 residues. DNA for the CDR3: TGTGCCAGTAGTATGTACAGGAACACTGAAGCTTTCTTT. Amino acid sequence: CASSMYRNTEAFF.